The source of this TCR beta chain is a study of blood T cell repertoires in COVID-19. The germline V gene encodes CDR1 SNHLY and CDR2 FYNNEI. The CDR3 covers 13 residues. Between the trimmed V and J ends, which lost 6 bases and 3 bases, there was a span of 11 bases. Here immunoSEQ multiplex PCR was the method, and the copy in TCRdb shows in-frame clones only, minus some. The table lists about 64,000 clones, approximately 91% of them singletons. Sequencing was carried out using peripheral blood. The gene calls are TRBV2 and TRBJ2-5; D might be TRBD2 (5 bases). The receptor was isolated from a human donor in a cohort sampled during active COVID-19. CDR3 nucleotide sequence: TGTGCCAGCAGAGTGGACTGGGAAGAGACCCAGTACTTC. Amino acids: CASRVDWEETQYF.